This record looks at one TCR beta chain sequence and its context. The antigen is unknown. The CDR3 runs 13 residues. The V end lost 3 bases, the J end lost 5 bases, and 9 bases lay between the germline ends. Germline V gene data show CDR1 as SGHKS and CDR2 as YYEKEE (reference sequence). Libraries were prepared by immunoSEQ multiplex PCR; TCRdb keeps only in-frame clonotypes and omits some of them. The sample carries around 100,000 clones, roughly 87% recorded once. These data belong to a study of T cells in localized non-small cell lung cancer. General study findings and limits: Because only a single region of the tumor was sequenced, heterogeneity remains possible. Of the top 100 tumor clones, median 57 were in adjacent lung, approximately 28 among its top 100.

The TCR was taken from a man aged 40 to 75 with stage I squamous cell lung carcinoma. The chain is built from TRBV5-5 and TRBJ1-5; tentative D call: TRBD1 (5 bases). Source: peripheral blood, taken before any cancer treatment. In DNA form, the CDR3 reads TGTGCCAGCAGCTCCATAGGGGATCAGCCCCAGCATTTT. It codes for CASSSIGDQPQHF.